This TCR beta chain was captured by sequencing in a study of blood T cell repertoires in COVID-19. Looking at the study overall: The United States, Italy and Spain were the sources of the acute and convalescent COVID-19 samples.

Germline CDR1 and CDR2: MNHEY and SVGAGI. The V segment lost 6 bases and the J segment 6 bases; nucleotides outside the gene matches: 8. The CDR3 is 15 amino acids. Enrolment of Seattle patients took place during active infection, and they were followed longitudinally. In the original workflow: For nucleated cells, counts were estimated from reference gene primer amplification. Generated by immunoSEQ multiplex PCR, the TCRdb table keeps only in-frame clones and is missing some. V and J calls and clone size are as listed in that table; D and trimming were resolved from the DNA. The table records 50,000 to 60,000 clones, about four fifths of them present only once.

Sequenced sample: peripheral blood. The genes are TRBV6-5 and TRBJ2-7; 13 bases map to TRBD2. This sequence was found in an elderly woman with COVID-19, enrolled during active disease. CDR3 amino acids: CASRRGTSGISEQYF. CDR3 DNA sequence: TGTGCCAGCAGAAGAGGGACTAGCGGGATCTCCGAGCAGTACTTC.